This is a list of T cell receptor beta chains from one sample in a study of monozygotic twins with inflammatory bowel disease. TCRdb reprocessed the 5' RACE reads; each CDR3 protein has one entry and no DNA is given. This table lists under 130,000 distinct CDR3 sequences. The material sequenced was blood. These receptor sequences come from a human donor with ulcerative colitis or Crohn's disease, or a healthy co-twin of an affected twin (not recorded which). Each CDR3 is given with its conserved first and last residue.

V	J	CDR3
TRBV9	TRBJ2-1	CASSPTPLANEQFF
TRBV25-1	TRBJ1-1	CASSVTGMNTEAFF
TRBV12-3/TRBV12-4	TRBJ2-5	CASRRRDSPGETQYF
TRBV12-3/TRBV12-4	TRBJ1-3	CASSARADLGTNTIYF
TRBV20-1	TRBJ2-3	CSARHHIGTDTQYF
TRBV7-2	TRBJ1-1	CASSFLSGDTEAFF
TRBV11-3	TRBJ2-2	CASSLPLGSANTGELFF
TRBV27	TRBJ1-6	CASSLFGGVRNSPLHF
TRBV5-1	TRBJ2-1	CASSLYVNYNEQFF
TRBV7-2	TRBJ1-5	CASSSGGGRNQPQHF
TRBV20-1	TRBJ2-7	CSARLPGQVVGEQYF
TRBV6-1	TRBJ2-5	CASSQRGIKGGLQETQYF
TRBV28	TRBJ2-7	CATAGTGVSEQYF
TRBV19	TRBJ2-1	CASSREGLARIDEQFF
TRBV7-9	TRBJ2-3	CASSLLAIYTQYF
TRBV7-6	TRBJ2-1	CASSLFSGEVGNEQFF
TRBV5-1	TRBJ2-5	CASSAPRETQYF
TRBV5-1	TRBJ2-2	CASSPGIANTGELFF
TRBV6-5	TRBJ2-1	CASSYLVAVNEQFF
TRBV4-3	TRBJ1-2	CASSQSGSYGYTF
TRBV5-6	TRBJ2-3	CASSRANGVLALHTQYF
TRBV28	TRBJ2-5	CASSLMAGKTF
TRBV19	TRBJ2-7	CASRGRARTGDEQYF
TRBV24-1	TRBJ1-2	CATRRTDNFYGYTF
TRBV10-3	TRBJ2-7	CAISDRGQGLEQYF
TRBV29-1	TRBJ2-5	CSVFRDEETQYF
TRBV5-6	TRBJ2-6	CASSFRNQGTGANVLTF
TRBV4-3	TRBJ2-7	CASSRLRDGSYEQYF
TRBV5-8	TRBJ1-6	CASSLAVPNSPLHF
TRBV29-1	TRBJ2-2	CSVVFSDRGGSTGELFF
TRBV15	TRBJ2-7	CATSDRGRDFEQYF
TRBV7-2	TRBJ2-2	CASSLRDRGSGELFF
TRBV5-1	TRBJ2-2	CASSLAEQGTGELFF
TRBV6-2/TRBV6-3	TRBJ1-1	CASSSPMNTEAFF
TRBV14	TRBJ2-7	CASSQLAGGPILPSYEQYF
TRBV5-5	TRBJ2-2	CASSFPAGFTGELFF
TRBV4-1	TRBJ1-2	CASSQLAGTAYGYTF
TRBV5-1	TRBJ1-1	CASSQEGRFEAFF
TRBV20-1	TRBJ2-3	CSARGTSGSDTQYF
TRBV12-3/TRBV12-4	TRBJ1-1	CASSSRQDWFVDTEAFF
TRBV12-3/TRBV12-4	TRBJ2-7	CASSDTGTGYEQYF
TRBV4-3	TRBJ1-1	CASSQDDTEAFF
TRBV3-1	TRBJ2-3	CASSPNTDTQYF
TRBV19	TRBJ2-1	CASSQTGTGGPPQFF
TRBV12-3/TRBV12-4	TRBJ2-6	CASSLMSGANVLTF
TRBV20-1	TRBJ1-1	CSAREKYRVRAFF
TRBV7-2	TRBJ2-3	CASRAGGGATDTQYF
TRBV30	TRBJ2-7	CAWSEEQGLNEQYF
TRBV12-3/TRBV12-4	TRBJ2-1	CASSFAYGWSYNEQFF
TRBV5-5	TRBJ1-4	CASSFHNEKLFF
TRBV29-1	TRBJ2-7	CSVVDSSYEQYF